A selection of T cell receptor beta chains follows, all from one sample in a study of cytomegalovirus exposure and HLA in healthy donors. Method: immunoSEQ multiplex PCR; TCRdb's copy keeps in-frame clones and lacks some. The table lists approximately 77,000 clones. The sequencing sample was made of PBMCs. All receptors derive from a young man in good health and CMV-seronegative. The CDR3 runs from the conserved cysteine through the conserved F or W. The order of the fields is V gene, J gene, CDR3 protein.

v_gene: TRBV7-8; j_gene: TRBJ2-7; CDR3aa: CASSPREVGSYEQYF
v_gene: TRBV10-3; j_gene: TRBJ1-2; CDR3aa: CAISESSGSHGYTF
v_gene: TRBV6-1; j_gene: TRBJ2-5; CDR3aa: CASRMDSLQETQYF
v_gene: TRBV7-9; j_gene: TRBJ2-1; CDR3aa: CASSSRTSGETNEQFF
v_gene: TRBV7-3; j_gene: TRBJ1-2; CDR3aa: CASSSLYDGVNYGYTF
v_gene: TRBV28; j_gene: TRBJ2-5; CDR3aa: CASSLLGEDGETQYF
v_gene: TRBV2; j_gene: TRBJ2-7; CDR3aa: CASRKRAGSYEQYF
v_gene: TRBV5-1; j_gene: TRBJ2-5; CDR3aa: CASSTGQGMETQYF
v_gene: TRBV19; j_gene: TRBJ2-1; CDR3aa: CASTASPWNEQFF
v_gene: TRBV6-5; j_gene: TRBJ1-6; CDR3aa: CASSYLRGDKNSPLHF
v_gene: TRBV27; j_gene: TRBJ1-2; CDR3aa: CASSLGALGYGYTF
v_gene: TRBV4-1; j_gene: TRBJ2-7; CDR3aa: CASSPRDTRSYEQYF
v_gene: TRBV5-6; j_gene: TRBJ2-1; CDR3aa: CASSPGGGLAAYNEQFF
v_gene: TRBV28; j_gene: TRBJ2-2; CDR3aa: CASNYGLAGDGGELFF
v_gene: TRBV5-1; j_gene: TRBJ2-7; CDR3aa: CASSLVPGQAPYEQYF
v_gene: TRBV19; j_gene: TRBJ2-3; CDR3aa: CASSIDLSPSGRTDTQYF
v_gene: TRBV5-6; j_gene: TRBJ2-7; CDR3aa: CASSLAIGGEQYF
v_gene: TRBV10-3; j_gene: TRBJ2-7; CDR3aa: CAISRLAGGPYEQYF